The 21 T cell receptor beta chains listed next were all sequenced from one sample in a study of HIV-infected patients and healthy controls. Alpha and beta constant-region primers primed reverse transcription of about 0.5 ug RNA. Using multiplexing indices, alpha and beta chain libraries were generated apart by chain-specific third strand synthesis. TCRdb ran MiXCR on the 5' RACE reads and lists one entry per CDR3 protein. The sample yields roughly 17,000 distinct CDR3 sequences, about 5% seen once. Whole blood was used without fractionation, so all unsorted peripheral T cells were included. What was sequenced was blood. Receptors originate from an adult in good health.

By frequency in the sample, this clonotype is medium-sized. This sequence joins TRBV29-1 and TRBJ1-1; 7 nucleotides line up with TRBD1. CDR3 length: 13 residues. CDR1 and CDR2 from the germline V gene are SQVTM and ANQGSEA. After removal of 4 bases from V and 3 bases from J, the junction contained 5 bases not matched to a gene. CDR3 sequence reads: CSVVWQGDTEAFF. The CDR3 DNA is TGCAGCGTTGTTTGGCAGGGGGACACTGAAGCTTTCTTT. Combining the CDR3 with reference TRBV29-1 and TRBJ1-1 gives the whole variable domain SAVISQKPSRDICQRGTSLTIQCQVDSQVTMMFWYRQQPGQSLTLIATANQGSEATYESGFVIDKFPISRPNLTFSTLTVSNMSPEDSSIYLCSVVWQGDTEAFFGQGTRLTVV.

This clonotype was picked up many times. This chain connects TRBV9 to TRBJ2-3; 9 bases match TRBD2. Germline CDR1 is SGDLS and CDR2 is YYNGEE. J was trimmed by 4 bases and V by 3 bases; bases with no gene match: 12. The length of the CDR3 is 17 residues. The CDR3 coding sequence is TGTGCCAGCAGCGACCCCTTTGGCGGGGGGGCGCCAGATACGCAGTATTTT. Protein sequence: CASSDPFGGGAPDTQYF.

This clonotype was counted many times. The rearrangement joins TRBV5-1 to TRBJ1-5, with D hard to call. Germline CDR1 reads SGHRS; CDR2 reads YFSETQ. V was pared by 0 bases and J by 6 bases, with 10 bases between. CDR3 size: 14 residues. In nucleotides, the CDR3 is TGCGCCAGCAGCTTGGAAGGGTATGGTCAGCCCCAGCATTTT. Translated: CASSLEGYGQPQHF.

In its sample, this clonotype ranks as medium-sized (0.01 to 0.1%). This sequence joins TRBV12-3 or TRBV12-4 and TRBJ2-2, with D unresolved. The CDR3 runs to 15 residues. V was shortened by 3 bases and J by 3 bases, with 11 bases between the two germline ends. CDR3 DNA sequence: TGTGCCAGCAGTTTTGTACAAGCTTACACCGGGGAGCTGTTTTTT. Protein: CASSFVQAYTGELFF.

The table lists this clonotype with many counts. The rearrangement joins TRBV18 to TRBJ2-7; D is unresolved. The CDR3 is made up of 11 amino acids. Trimming took off 2 bases at V and 3 bases at J, with 2 bases between the two ends. The germline CDR1 and CDR2 sequences are KGHSH and LQKENI. The CDR3 nucleotides are TGTGCCAGCTCACCATTCTACGAGCAGTACTTC. Its protein product is CASSPFYEQYF.

This clonotype was seen many times. The chain carries TRBV12-3 or TRBV12-4 and TRBJ1-1, with D uncertain. The CDR3 is made up of 13 amino acids. V was clipped by 3 bases and J by 7 bases, with 12 bases between them. CDR3 DNA: TGTGCCAGCAGTTTCGTCGGAAGAAATGAAGCTTTCTTT. Its protein is CASSFVGRNEAFF.

This clonotype was seen at least ten times. The chain uses TRBV6-6 and TRBJ2-7, with D possibly matching TRBD2 (5 bases). Germline CDR1 MNHNY, CDR2 SVGAGI (reference sequence). Trimming removed 6 bases from V and 9 bases from J, with 21 bases in between. The CDR3 is 14 amino acids. The CDR3 nucleotides are TGTGCCAGCAGGGGAGTGGCACCTACCTCGGGGCAGTACTTC. Protein sequence: CASRGVAPTSGQYF.

Many counts were recorded for this clonotype. The V and J genes are TRBV3-1 and TRBJ1-2; unclear D gene. This CDR3 is 13 amino acids long. Trimming removed 4 bases at V and 8 bases at J, with 14 bases between. Germline V gene data show CDR1 as LGHDT and CDR2 as YNNKEL (reference sequence). The CDR3 is CASSPGLSGGYTF. The CDR3 nucleotides are TGTGCCAGCAGCCCCGGACTTTCTGGCGGCTACACCTTC.

Turning to this clonotype: Since a much larger clone is just one base distant, this may be a read error. The V and J genes are TRBV27 and TRBJ2-7, with D possibly matching TRBD2 (6 bases). The CDR3 consists of 14 residues. Germline values: CDR1 MNHEY, CDR2 SMNVEV (reference sequence). The DNA of the CDR3 is TGTGCCAGCAGTTTGTTGGAGGGAAGGACCGAGCAGAACTTC. Protein: CASSLLEGRTEQNF.

This clonotype was detected many times. The chain has TRBV12-3 or TRBV12-4 and TRBJ2-5; 7 bases are shared with TRBD1. This CDR3 spans 14 amino acids. V shed 7 bases, J shed 1 base, and the junction held 6 bases outside the gene matches. CDR3 bases: TGTGCCAGCAAACACACAGGGGCCCAAGAGACCCAGTACTTC. It yields the protein CASKHTGAQETQYF.

This clonotype was recorded many times. Written as DNA, the CDR3 is TGCAGTGCTCCGGGACAGGCAAATAATCAGCCCCAGCATTTT. Protein: CSAPGQANNQPQHF. The chain employs TRBV20-1 and TRBJ1-5; 8 positions agree with TRBD1. The ends lost 5 bases at V and 4 bases at J; junction bases unmatched: 7. The CDR3 has 14 amino acids. From germline, CDR1 is DFQATT and CDR2 SNEGSKA (reference sequence).

This clonotype has a count of ten or more. The chain is built from TRBV6-1 and TRBJ1-5; 9 bases line up with TRBD1. The CDR3 covers 19 residues. V lost 6 bases to trimming and J lost 2 bases; unmatched junction nucleotides: 17. Germline lookup yields CDR1 MNHNS and CDR2 SASEGT. The chain's CDR3 is CASRAVRDRVERGNQPQHF. CDR3 DNA: TGTGCCAGCAGAGCAGTCCGGGACAGGGTTGAGAGAGGCAATCAGCCCCAGCATTTT.

In its sample, this clonotype was seen many times. The chain uses TRBV12-3 or TRBV12-4 and TRBJ1-2, with 7 bases identical to TRBD1. The CDR3 contains 12 residues. Germline trimming cut 4 bases from V and 5 bases from J; bases unmatched to any gene: 1. The CDR3 sequence is CASSSTGYGYTF. Here the CDR3 DNA reads TGTGCCAGCAGTTCGACAGGGTATGGCTACACCTTC.

This clonotype came up many times. J is TRBJ1-2 and V is TRBV16; D is unresolved. V was cut by 2 bases and J by 5 bases, with 15 bases left in between. CDR3 length: 15 amino acids. CDR1 is KGHSY, CDR2 FQNENV, per germline. The DNA for the CDR3 is TGTGCCAGCAGCCAAGGGTTTACGGGCCCTTATGGCTACACCTTC. This gives the protein CASSQGFTGPYGYTF.

This clonotype was seen at least ten times. The chain combines TRBV29-1 with TRBJ2-3; 12 nucleotides match TRBD2. This CDR3 is built from 14 residues. The junction had 6 bases not matched to a gene; V was cut back by 6 bases and J by 5 bases. CDR1 and CDR2 (germline): SQVTM, ANQGSEA. The CDR3 DNA reads as TGCAGCGTGCTAGCGGGGGGGCTAAAAGATACGCAGTATTTT. This codes for CSVLAGGLKDTQYF.

Many counts were recorded for this clonotype. The chain links TRBV19 to TRBJ2-3, with D perhaps matching TRBD2 (5 bases). The CDR3 sequence is 14 residues long. The germline gives CDR1 LNHDA, CDR2 SQIVND (reference sequence). V was clipped by 4 bases and J by 7 bases, with 15 bases between them. The CDR3 spells CASSTLAEGNTQYF. The CDR3 DNA follows: TGTGCCAGTAGTACCCTAGCAGAAGGAAATACGCAGTATTTT.

The rearrangement links TRBV14 to TRBJ1-1; D call uncertain. Germline V gene lookup returns CDR1 SGHDN and CDR2 FVKESK. The CDR3 has 13 residues. V dropped 4 bases and J dropped 5 bases, with 11 bases sitting between them. The CDR3 region has the DNA TGTGCCAGCAGCCTGCTTCGTGGGACTGAAGCTTTCTTT. Translating it yields CASSLLRGTEAFF. Using reference TRBV14 and TRBJ1-1 for the parts outside the CDR3, the full variable domain is EAGVTQFPSHSVIEKGQTVTLRCDPISGHDNLYWYRRVMGKEIKFLLHFVKESKQDESGMPNNRFLAERTGGTYSTLKVQPAELEDSGVYFCASSLLRGTEAFFGQGTRLTVV.

This clonotype was picked up many times. The CDR3 does not end in the conserved phenylalanine or tryptophan, so this is likely a read error. J is TRBJ2-3 and V is TRBV4-3; 9 nucleotides agree with TRBD2. From germline, CDR1 is LGHNA and CDR2 YSLEER. The V gene end was trimmed by 3 bases and the J gene end by 8 bases; junction bases not matched to a gene: 12. This CDR3 is 16 amino acids long. The CDR3 is CASSQGLAAAIVTQYS. The CDR3 region has the DNA TGCGCCAGCAGCCAGGGACTAGCCGCAGCGATCGTTACGCAGTATTCT.

This clonotype appeared many times. For the CDR3, the DNA is TGTGCCAGCAGCTTGGCGTGGGACAGGGGGGATGGCTACACCTTC. It translates to CASSLAWDRGDGYTF. The chain has TRBV5-6 and TRBJ1-2; 11 bases agree with TRBD1. V was pared by 0 bases and J by 6 bases, with 4 bases of the junction left unmatched. Germline V CDR1 and CDR2: SGHDT, YYEEEE. This CDR3 is built from 15 residues.

The chain recombines TRBV20-1 with TRBJ2-3, with a weak D call TRBD2 (6 bases). Germline CDR1 reads DFQATT; CDR2 reads SNEGSKA (reference sequence). Trimming shortened V by 0 bases and J by 5 bases, and 15 bases separated the two germline ends. CDR3 size: 15 residues. As DNA, the CDR3 is TGCAGTGCTAGAGAACGCGGGGCCTCGGTAGATACGCAGTATTTT. Its protein is CSARERGASVDTQYF.

At least ten counts were recorded for this clonotype. The chain carries TRBV29-1 and TRBJ2-3; possibly TRBD2 for D (5 bases). Germline V lookup: CDR1 SQVTM, CDR2 ANQGSEA. The CDR3 contains 16 residues. V lost 1 base to trimming and J lost 0 bases, with 14 bases between them. The CDR3 DNA follows: TGCAGCGTTGAAGCTAGGAGGCAGTCTAGCACAGATACGCAGTATTTT. Translating it yields CSVEARRQSSTDTQYF.